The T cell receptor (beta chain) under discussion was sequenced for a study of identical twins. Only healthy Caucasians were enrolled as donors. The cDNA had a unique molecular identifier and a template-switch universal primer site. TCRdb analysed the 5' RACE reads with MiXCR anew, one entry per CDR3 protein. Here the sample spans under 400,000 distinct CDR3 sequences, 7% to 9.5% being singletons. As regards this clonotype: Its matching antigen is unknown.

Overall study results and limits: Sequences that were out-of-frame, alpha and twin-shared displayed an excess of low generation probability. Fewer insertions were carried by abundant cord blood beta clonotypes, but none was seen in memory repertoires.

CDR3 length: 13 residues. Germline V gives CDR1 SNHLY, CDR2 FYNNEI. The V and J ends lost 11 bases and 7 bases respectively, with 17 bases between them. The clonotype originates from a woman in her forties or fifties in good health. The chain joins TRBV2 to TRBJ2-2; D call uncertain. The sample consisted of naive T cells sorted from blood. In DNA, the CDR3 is TGTGCCGGAGCCCAACGTCGGCTCGGGGAGCTGTTTTTT. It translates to CAGAQRRLGELFF. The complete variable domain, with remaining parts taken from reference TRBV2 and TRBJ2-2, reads EPEVTQTPSHQVTQMGQEVILRCVPISNHLYFYWYRQILGQKVEFLVSFYNNEISEKSEIFDDQFSVERPDGSNFTLKIRSTKLEDSAMYFCAGAQRRLGELFFGEGSRLTVL.